This TCR beta chain was sequenced in a study of cytomegalovirus exposure and HLA in healthy donors. The PCR had 60 Vbeta and 13 Jbeta primers. The data were produced by immunoSEQ multiplex PCR, yet TCRdb's version contains in-frame clones alone and is incomplete. This sample has about 200,000 clones, with approximately 81% found just once. Points on this clone: The target antigen is unknown.

Study findings and constraints: High sensitivity and specificity were reportedly achieved when the classifier diagnosed cytomegalovirus status. Further analysis was carried out later, and it showed several of the most significant clusters appearing linked to common viral pathogens.

CDR1 and CDR2 from the germline V gene are SGHAT and FQNNGV. Trimming cost V 5 bases and J 7 bases; bases outside gene matches: 12. The CDR3 runs to 16 residues. The clonotype was recovered from a young man in good health and CMV-seronegative. The rearrangement joins TRBV11-2 to TRBJ1-4; 8 nucleotides align to TRBD1. What was sequenced was PBMCs. The CDR3 sequence is CASSPNSGTGSEKLFF. The DNA of the CDR3 is TGTGCCAGCAGCCCTAACTCCGGGACAGGCTCTGAAAAACTGTTTTTT.